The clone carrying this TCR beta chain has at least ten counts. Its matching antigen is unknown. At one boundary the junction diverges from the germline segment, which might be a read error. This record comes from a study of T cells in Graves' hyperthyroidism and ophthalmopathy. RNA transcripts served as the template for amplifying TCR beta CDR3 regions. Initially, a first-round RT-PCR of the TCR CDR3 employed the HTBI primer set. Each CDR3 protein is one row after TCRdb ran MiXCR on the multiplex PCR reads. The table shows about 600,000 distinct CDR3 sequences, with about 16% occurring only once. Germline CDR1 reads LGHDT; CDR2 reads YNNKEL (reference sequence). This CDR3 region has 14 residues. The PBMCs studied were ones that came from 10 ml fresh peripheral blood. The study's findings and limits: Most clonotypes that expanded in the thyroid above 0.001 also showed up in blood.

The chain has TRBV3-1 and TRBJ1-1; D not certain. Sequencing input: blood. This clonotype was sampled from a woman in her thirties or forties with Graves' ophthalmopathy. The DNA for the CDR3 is TGCGCCAGCAGCCAGGAAGGAATGAACACTGAAGCTTTCTTT. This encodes CASSQEGMNTEAFF. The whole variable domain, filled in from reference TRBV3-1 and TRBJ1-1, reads DTAVSQTPKYLVTQMGNDKSIKCEQNLGHDTMYWYKQDSKKFLKIMFSYNNKELIINETVPNRFSPKSPDKAHLNLHINSLELGDSAVYFCASSQEGMNTEAFFGQGTRLTVV.